What follows are 27 T cell receptor beta chains derived from one specimen sequenced in a study of patients and donors after allogeneic stem cell transplantation. TCRdb re-called the RT-PCR reads through MiXCR, storing one row per CDR3 protein. The table includes about 960,000 distinct CDR3 sequences, around 17% detected once. Sample: blood, either unsorted or a sorted T cell fraction (not recorded which). These receptors came from a human donor who was either an allogeneic HSCT recipient or a stem cell or donor lymphocyte infusion donor (not recorded which). It is not recorded whose cells these are; they may come from a transplant donor.

A few counts support this clonotype. The rearrangement links TRBV5-6 to TRBJ2-1; D gene uncertain. Germline V lookup: CDR1 SGHDT, CDR2 YYEEEE. V was clipped by 0 bases and J by 6 bases, with 13 bases between them. The CDR3 consists of 15 residues. CDR3 sequence (DNA): TGTGCCAGCAGCTTGGCCCAGAACTCTCGCAATGAGCAGTTCTTC. It encodes CASSLAQNSRNEQFF.

The V and J genes are TRBV30 and TRBJ2-7, with 8 positions matching TRBD2. Germline CDR1 GTSNPN, CDR2 SVGIG (reference sequence). Trimming cost V 0 bases and J 4 bases; bases outside gene matches: 14. The CDR3 runs to 17 residues. CDR3 protein: CAWSVGSFTSGWYEQYF. CDR3 nucleotides: TGTGCCTGGAGTGTAGGGAGCTTCACTAGCGGCTGGTACGAGCAGTACTTC.

The chain is built from TRBV13 and TRBJ2-1; 7 nucleotides match TRBD2. V shed 3 bases, J shed 2 bases, and the junction held 7 bases outside the gene matches. The CDR3 has 16 residues. Germline CDR1 reads PRHDT; CDR2 reads FYEKMQ (reference sequence). The CDR3 spells CASSFSLAEPYNEQFF. CDR3 coding DNA: TGTGCCAGCAGCTTCTCTCTAGCGGAACCCTACAATGAGCAGTTCTTC.

The V gene is TRBV10-3, the J gene TRBJ1-1, with D unresolved. The CDR3 totals 15 residues. With 2 bases removed from V and 4 bases from J, the gap between germline ends came to 14 bases. Germline loops: CDR1 ENHRY, CDR2 SYGVKD. The CDR3 nucleotides are TGTGCCATCAGTGAGGGGGAGTGGGCGACCACTGAAGCTTTCTTT. Translated, it gives CAISEGEWATTEAFF.

This clonotype was detected only a few times. This chain links TRBV12-3 or TRBV12-4 with TRBJ1-2, with 7 bases that match TRBD1. J was trimmed by 8 bases and V by 1 base; bases with no gene match: 10. The CDR3 covers 15 residues. CDR3 nucleotide sequence: TGTGCCAGCAGTTTAGGACGACAGGGCAAATTCGGCTACACCTTC. Amino acid sequence: CASSLGRQGKFGYTF.

In its sample, this clonotype was seen a few times. V and J are TRBV9 and TRBJ1-3, with a tentative D call TRBD1 (5 bases). Germline V gene data show CDR1 as SGDLS and CDR2 as YYNGEE. The CDR3 loop spans 16 amino acids. V shed 4 bases and J shed 0 bases, with 14 bases lying between them. The CDR3 region is CASSSGWGYSGNTIYF. The CDR3 nucleotides read TGTGCCAGCAGCTCAGGATGGGGGTACTCTGGAAACACCATATATTTT.

The genes are TRBV10-3 and TRBJ2-5, with 10 bases lining up with TRBD2. V dropped 0 bases and J dropped 4; count of bases not matched to a gene: 8. CDR1 is ENHRY and CDR2 is SYGVKD in the germline V gene. This CDR3 is built from 17 residues. CDR3 sequence: CAISESTSSGRAETQYF. In nucleotides, the CDR3 is TGTGCCATCAGTGAGTCGACCTCGAGCGGGAGGGCAGAGACCCAGTACTTC.

This sequence joins TRBV27 and TRBJ2-7; D is uncertain. Trimming took off 0 bases at V and 0 bases at J, with 12 bases between the two ends. The CDR3 is 16 amino acids. Germline lookup yields CDR1 MNHEY and CDR2 SMNVEV (reference sequence). The CDR3 here is CASSLSRPGGSYEQYF. The CDR3 DNA sequence: TGTGCCAGCAGTTTATCTCGTCCGGGCGGCTCCTACGAGCAGTACTTC.

The V gene is TRBV4-1, the J gene TRBJ1-2; D is unresolved. Per germline, CDR1 MGHRA and CDR2 YSYEKL. With 0 bases removed from V and 4 bases from J, the gap between germline ends came to 18 bases. The CDR3 contains 17 residues. The CDR3 DNA sequence: TGCGCCAGCAGCCAAGAAGAATGGCAGAGGATGATCTATGGCTACACCTTC. This gives the protein CASSQEEWQRMIYGYTF.

In this sample, this clonotype turned up a few times. This CDR3 is CATSTRRAGASSGANVLTF. CDR3 DNA: TGTGCCACCAGCACCCGGAGGGCAGGTGCATCCTCTGGGGCCAACGTCCTGACTTTC. The chain uses TRBV15 and TRBJ2-6; maybe TRBD2 (6 bases). This CDR3 has 19 amino acids. The germline V gene has CDR1 LNHNV and CDR2 YYDKDF (reference sequence). Deletions cut 4 bases from V and 0 bases from J, with 19 bases between.

The V and J genes are TRBV12-3 or TRBV12-4 and TRBJ2-1; D possibly matches TRBD1 or TRBD2 (5 bases each). This CDR3 has 16 residues. Trimming left V 5 bases short and J 5 bases short, with 19 bases between. CDR3 nucleotides: TGTGCCAGCAGTCTCCCGGACTGGACAAAAAACAATGAGCAGTTCTTC. As protein: CASSLPDWTKNNEQFF.

This chain links TRBV5-1 with TRBJ2-1, with 11 bases identical to TRBD2. This CDR3 spans 15 amino acids. V lost 1 base, J lost 8 bases, and 5 bases stayed unmatched. From germline, CDR1 is SGHRS and CDR2 YFSETQ. The CDR3 DNA is TGCGCCAGCAGCTTGCGGACTAGCGGGCTCGATGAGCAGTTCTTC. Translating it yields CASSLRTSGLDEQFF. The entire variable domain, with the rest obtained from reference TRBV5-1 and TRBJ2-1, is as follows: KAGVTQTPRYLIKTRGQQVTLSCSPISGHRSVSWYQQTPGQGLQFLFEYFSETQRNKGNFPGRFSGRQFSNSRSEMNVSTLELGDSALYLCASSLRTSGLDEQFFGPGTRLTVL.

The rearrangement links TRBV7-6 to TRBJ2-1; possibly TRBD1 for D (5 bases). The CDR3 spans 16 residues. Trimming left V 5 bases short and J 4 bases short, with 18 bases between. Germline CDR1 reads SGHVS; CDR2 reads FNYEAQ. The CDR3 reads CASSPVSIAGYNEQFF. The CDR3 bases are TGTGCCAGCAGCCCCGTTAGTATTGCAGGGTACAATGAGCAGTTCTTC.

There are a few counts of this clonotype. One end of the junction is discordant with germline, which a read error may explain. The chain uses TRBV12-3 or TRBV12-4 and TRBJ2-1; 11 bases fit TRBD2. The CDR3 runs 16 residues. CDR3 sequence (DNA): TGTGCCAGCAGATTAGGAGTAGCGGGAGGGGACAATGAGCAGTTCTTC. This sequence encodes CASRLGVAGGDNEQFF.

The chain couples TRBV20-1 to TRBJ2-2; possible D gene TRBD1, 6 bases. This CDR3 is 14 amino acids long. V was pared by 2 bases and J by 6 bases, with 13 bases between. The germline V gene encodes CDR1 DFQATT and CDR2 SNEGSKA (reference sequence). This CDR3 is CSARLDSSPGELFF. Here the CDR3 DNA reads TGCAGTGCTAGATTGGACAGCAGCCCCGGGGAGCTGTTTTTT.

The J gene is TRBJ2-7, the V gene TRBV6-1; D unresolved. CDR1 and CDR2 from the germline V gene are MNHNS and SASEGT. Trimming pared 6 bases from V and 1 base from J, leaving 13 bases between. This CDR3 is built from 14 residues. The CDR3 is CASRLIGVSYEQYF. CDR3 nucleotides: TGTGCCAGCAGACTAATAGGAGTTTCCTACGAGCAGTACTTC.

This rearrangement joins TRBV7-2 to TRBJ2-3; D uncertain. Trimming shortened V by 6 bases and J by 0 bases, and 4 bases separated the two germline ends. Germline V gives CDR1 SGHTA, CDR2 FQGNSA. CDR3 size: 12 residues. In nucleotides, the CDR3 is TGTGCCAGCAGATACAGCACAGATACGCAGTATTTT. Residues: CASRYSTDTQYF.

A few counts support this clonotype. The rearrangement uses TRBV5-1 and TRBJ1-1, with D unresolved. Germline V CDR1 and CDR2: SGHRS, YFSETQ. Trimming took 0 bases from V and 0 from J, leaving 12 bases between them. This CDR3 is 16 amino acids long. The CDR3 spells CASSLEGLSMNTEAFF. In nucleotides, the CDR3 is TGCGCCAGCAGCTTGGAAGGGTTAAGCATGAACACTGAAGCTTTCTTT.

This clonotype occurred many times. The chain uses TRBV10-3 and TRBJ2-3; TRBD2 matches at 10 bases. V shed 4 bases and J 5 bases; nucleotides not matched to a gene: 15. The CDR3 totals 18 residues. Germline CDR1 reads ENHRY; CDR2 reads SYGVKD. The CDR3 nucleotides read TGTGCCATCAGTGGTCCCCGCGGGAGCGGGGGGGCGGGAGATACGCAGTATTTT. Translated: CAISGPRGSGGAGDTQYF.

The chain carries TRBV20-1 and TRBJ1-1, with D possibly matching TRBD1 (5 bases). CDR1 and CDR2 (germline): DFQATT, SNEGSKA (reference sequence). The CDR3 has 14 residues. Trimming pared 4 bases from V and 4 bases from J, leaving 16 bases between. The CDR3 DNA is TGCAGTGCTAAACGAGGGACCCCAGCCACTGAAGCTTTCTTT. Amino acids: CSAKRGTPATEAFF.

This clonotype was counted only a few times. The genes are TRBV11-2 and TRBJ2-1; unclear D gene. Trimming removed 4 bases from V and 10 bases from J, with 11 bases in between. The CDR3 is made up of 12 amino acids. Germline V gene sequence: CDR1 SGHAT, CDR2 FQNNGV. The CDR3 reads CASSSRLEEQFF. The CDR3 DNA follows: TGTGCCAGCAGCTCGCGACTGGAGGAGCAGTTCTTC.

There are a few counts of this clonotype. The CDR3: CSAREKGATEAFF. Written as DNA, the CDR3 is TGCAGTGCTAGGGAGAAGGGGGCCACTGAAGCTTTCTTT. The chain uses TRBV20-1 and TRBJ1-1; TRBD1 matches 7 bases. V shed 3 bases, J shed 4 bases, and the junction held 5 bases outside the gene matches. The V gene's germline CDR1 is DFQATT and CDR2 SNEGSKA (reference sequence). The CDR3 runs to 13 residues.

This clonotype was seen more than once but under ten times. This chain connects TRBV7-9 to TRBJ2-5; D unclear. V lost 5 bases, J lost 2 bases, and 12 bases lay in between. Germline CDR1 SEHNR, CDR2 FQNEAQ (reference sequence). The CDR3 has 14 amino acids. The CDR3 DNA reads as TGTGCCAGCAGCCCCCTCAAGCGACAAGAGACCCAGTACTTC. Its translation is CASSPLKRQETQYF. Combining the CDR3 with reference TRBV7-9 and TRBJ2-5 gives the whole variable domain DTGVSQNPRHKITKRGQNVTFRCDPISEHNRLYWYRQTLGQGPEFLTYFQNEAQLEKSRLLSDRFSAERPKGSFSTLEIQRTEQGDSAMYLCASSPLKRQETQYFGPGTRLLVL.

There are a few counts of this clonotype. V is TRBV6-1 and J is TRBJ2-2; 9 positions match TRBD2. The ends lost 4 bases at V and 6 bases at J; junction bases unmatched: 3. The CDR3 length is 14 residues. Germline V gives CDR1 MNHNS, CDR2 SASEGT. The CDR3 is CASSVGGRAGELFF. Written as DNA, the CDR3 is TGTGCCAGCAGTGTCGGCGGGAGGGCCGGGGAGCTGTTTTTT.

The V call is TRBV10-3, the J call TRBJ2-3, with 8 bases matching TRBD2. Germline V gives CDR1 ENHRY, CDR2 SYGVKD. This CDR3 is 15 amino acids long. Trimming took 2 bases from V and 4 from J; bases not matched to a gene: 5. The DNA for the CDR3 is TGTGCCATCAGTGAGGGGGGACTAGGGGCAGATACGCAGTATTTT. It is translated as CAISEGGLGADTQYF.

The chain joins TRBV7-9 to TRBJ2-7; D is unresolved. This CDR3 spans 12 amino acids. The V end lost 1 base, the J end lost 8 bases, and 9 bases lay between the germline ends. Germline V gene lookup returns CDR1 SEHNR and CDR2 FQNEAQ (reference sequence). The CDR3, as DNA: TGTGCCAGCAGCTTAGAAACAGACAAGCAGTACTTC. Its translation is CASSLETDKQYF.

This clonotype was seen a few times. The chain uses TRBV27 and TRBJ1-4, with no clear D. CDR3 size: 16 residues. The germline CDR1 and CDR2 sequences are MNHEY and SMNVEV (reference sequence). The V end lost 5 bases, the J end lost 2 bases, and 15 bases lay between the germline ends. The CDR3 DNA reads TGTGCCAGCAGTCTCGTTGCGGGATTCACTAATGAAAAACTGTTTTTT. As protein: CASSLVAGFTNEKLFF.